Listed below are T cell receptor beta chains from one sample, sequenced in a study of blood T cell repertoires in COVID-19. Generated by immunoSEQ multiplex PCR, the TCRdb table keeps only in-frame clones and is missing some. The sample consists of around 350,000 clones, roughly 86% of them appearing once. Sequenced sample: peripheral blood. These receptors originate from a human donor in a cohort sampled during active COVID-19. Both conserved end residues are part of each CDR3. D genes are given only for firm matches. For some rows the clone size is stated as once, few or many, or as a class when expanded; others skip it.

>TRBD2|15|NA|TRBV19|TRBJ2-5
TGTGCCAGTAGTGGTAGCGGGGGGGCCTGGGAGACCCAGTACTTC
CASSGSGGAWETQYF
>NA|15|NA|TRBV7-6|TRBJ2-7
TGTGCCAGCACCATTGCGGGGGCTCCCTCGGACGAGCAGTACTTC
CASTIAGAPSDEQYF
>NA|15|NA|TRBV4-2|TRBJ2-1
TGTGCCAGCATGGCGGGGGCTAGCTCCTACAATGAGCAGTTCTTC
CASMAGASSYNEQFF
>TRBD2|15|NA|TRBV3-1/TRBV3-2|TRBJ2-4
TGTGCCAGCAGCCTAGTAGCGGGATCCAAAAACATTCAGTACTTC
CASSLVAGSKNIQYF
>TRBD2|15|NA|TRBV27|TRBJ2-7
TGTGCCAGCAGTCTAGCGGGGGGCCCCCTCTACGAGCAGTACTTC
CASSLAGGPLYEQYF
>TRBD1|14|NA|TRBV7-9|TRBJ1-2
TGTGCCAGCAGCCCGAGGACAGGGGTTAAGGGCTACACCTTC
CASSPRTGVKGYTF
>NA|11|NA|TRBV2|TRBJ1-1
TGTGCCAGCAGAGCGAACACTGAAGCTTTCTTT
CASRANTEAFF
>TRBD2|15|NA|TRBV19|TRBJ2-1
TGTGCCAGTAACCGCCGGGTAGCGGGAGGGAATGAGCAGTTCTTC
CASNRRVAGGNEQFF
>NA|14|NA|TRBV10-2|TRBJ2-2
TGCGCCAGCAGCCTAAGCGACGACACCGGGGAGCTGTTTTTT
CASSLSDDTGELFF
>TRBD2|16|NA|TRBV14|TRBJ2-3
TGTGCCAGCAGCCAAGCAAGGACTAGCGGGGGAGATACGCAGTATTTT
CASSQARTSGGDTQYF
>TRBD1|13|NA|TRBV29-1|TRBJ1-1
TGCAGCGTTGAGGGGACAGTGAACACTGAAGCTTTCTTT
CSVEGTVNTEAFF
>NA|17|NA|TRBV5-1|TRBJ2-3
TGCGCCAGCAGGCCTGTGATACAGACATCCTACCCAGATACGCAGTATTTT
CASRPVIQTSYPDTQYF
>NA|18|NA|TRBV18|TRBJ1-1
TGTGCCAGCTCACCCACCATTGGCAGGGGAGGGGGGACCACTGAAGCTTTCTTT
CASSPTIGRGGGTTEAFF
>TRBD1|15|once|TRBV5-1|TRBJ2-7
TGCGCCAGCAGAAAAGGGGGACAGGCGGTAGGTGAGCAGTACTTC
CASRKGGQAVGEQYF
>TRBD2|17|once|TRBV5-1|TRBJ2-3
TGCGCCAGCAGCTGGGGCGTCGCGGGGGGGCCCACAGATACGCAGTATTTT
CASSWGVAGGPTDTQYF
>TRBD1|16|NA|TRBV27|TRBJ2-2
TGTGCCAGCAGTTGGGGTGGACAGGGGAACACCGGGGAGCTGTTTTTT
CASSWGGQGNTGELFF
>NA|17|NA|TRBV28|TRBJ2-3
TGTGCCAGCAGAACTAAATTTCTGCCCCCCCCCACAGATACGCAGTATTTT
CASRTKFLPPPTDTQYF
>TRBD2|17|NA|TRBV5-1|TRBJ2-2
TGCGCCAGCAGCCCCCGCGTGGCGGGAGGCACCACCGGGGAGCTGTTTTTT
CASSPRVAGGTTGELFF
>NA|15|NA|TRBV7-2|TRBJ2-2
TGTGCCAGCAGCTTAGTCATAGCAGTCACCGGGGAGCTGTTTTTT
CASSLVIAVTGELFF
>TRBD1|14|NA|TRBV6-4|TRBJ2-3
TGTGCCAGCAGTGAAGGGGGCGAGACAGATACGCAGTATTTT
CASSEGGETDTQYF
>TRBD1|15|NA|TRBV3-1/TRBV3-2|TRBJ1-6
TGTGCCAGCAGCCAGGGAGAGGGGGCAAATTCACCCCTCCACTTT
CASSQGEGANSPLHF
>TRBD1|16|NA|TRBV5-1|TRBJ2-1
TGCGCCAGCAGGGAGCCGACAGGGGGCCGTTACAATGAGCAGTTCTTC
CASREPTGGRYNEQFF
>NA|12|NA|TRBV5-4|TRBJ2-2
TGTGCCAGCAGCTTGTCCCTCGGGGAGCTGTTTTTT
CASSLSLGELFF
>NA|14|NA|TRBV10-3|TRBJ1-5
TGTGCCATCAGTGAGAGGGGTGGCAATCAGCCCCAGCATTTT
CAISERGGNQPQHF
>NA|15|NA|TRBV28|TRBJ1-5
TGTGCCAGCAGTCCTCCAGGGAATGGCAATCAGCCCCAGCATTTT
CASSPPGNGNQPQHF
>TRBD2|16|NA|TRBV4-2|TRBJ2-7
TGTGCCAGCAGCCCCACCCGGACTAGCGGGTTCTACGAGCAGTACTTC
CASSPTRTSGFYEQYF
>NA|12|NA|TRBV3-1/TRBV3-2|TRBJ2-5
TGTGCCAGCAGCCAATTTATCGAGACCCAGTACTTC
CASSQFIETQYF
>NA|15|NA|TRBV11-2|TRBJ2-7
TGTGCCAGCAGCTTAGTACCACAGGGCTTGTACGAGCAGTACTTC
CASSLVPQGLYEQYF
>TRBD1|15|NA|TRBV7-2|TRBJ2-1
TGTGCCAGCAGCATCGGGACAGGGGCTTACAATGAGCAGTTCTTC
CASSIGTGAYNEQFF
>NA|15|once|TRBV6-5|TRBJ2-1
TGTGCCAGCAGTTACGACCAGAACAGGTTCAATGAGCAGTTCTTC
CASSYDQNRFNEQFF
>NA|13|NA|TRBV2|TRBJ1-1
TGTGCCAGCAGTGACGGGGGGAACACTGAAGCTTTCTTT
CASSDGGNTEAFF
>NA|13|NA|TRBV18|TRBJ2-5
TGTGCCAGCTCACCCGACAGCCAAGAGACCCAGTACTTC
CASSPDSQETQYF
>NA|14|NA|TRBV5-5|TRBJ1-2
TGTGCCAGCAGCGCAGGGGTAGGAGCCTATGGCTACACCTTC
CASSAGVGAYGYTF
>NA|17|NA|TRBV4-1|TRBJ2-4
TGCGCCAGCAGCCCTCTCGTCCCGAGTCTAGCCAAAAACATTCAGTACTTC
CASSPLVPSLAKNIQYF
>TRBD2|17|few|TRBV9|TRBJ2-3
TGTGCCAGCAGCGTAGGAGTAGCGGGGGGGATCACAGATACGCAGTATTTT
CASSVGVAGGITDTQYF
>TRBD1|14|NA|TRBV28|TRBJ1-2
TGTGCCAGCACCTATGTGGGACAGGGCTATGGCTACACCTTC
CASTYVGQGYGYTF